The clone carrying this T cell receptor (beta chain) was counted once. This sample is drawn from a study of blood T cell repertoires in COVID-19. The overall study: The United States, Italy and Spain provided the acute and convalescent COVID-19 samples. Sources were T cells, B-cell-depleted T cells, or PBMCs; the material itself was cDNA or gDNA.

Per the original methods: Estimation of nucleated cell counts was performed using reference gene primer amplification. Libraries were prepared by immunoSEQ multiplex PCR; TCRdb keeps only in-frame clonotypes and omits some of them. That table gives V, J and clone size, and the DNA gave D and trimming. Here the sample spans under 200,000 clones, 85% being singletons. J lost 6 bases, V lost 4 bases, and 14 bases had no gene match. The CDR3 extends over 16 amino acids. Germline V gene lookup returns CDR1 SGDLS and CDR2 YYNGEE. This clonotype was sampled from a man aged 40-49 years with acute or convalescent COVID-19. The sequencing input was peripheral blood. The genes are TRBV9 and TRBJ1-2; TRBD1 matches at 8 bases. For the CDR3, the DNA is TGTGCCAGCAGCCTCCGTCCCGGGACAGGATCGGATGGCTACACCTTC. It encodes CASSLRPGTGSDGYTF.